This T cell receptor (beta chain) was captured in a study of blood T cell repertoires in COVID-19. About the study: T cells, B-cell-depleted T cells, or PBMCs provided the cDNA or gDNA that served as material.

A Seattle source enrolled patients during active infection and followed them longitudinally. Method: immunoSEQ multiplex PCR; TCRdb's copy keeps in-frame clones and lacks some. The sample lists about 280,000 clones; 80% to 90% were seen once. This CDR3 comprises 13 residues. Trimming shortened V by 4 bases and J by 6 bases, and 12 bases separated the two germline ends. Germline V gene lookup returns CDR1 SGHRS and CDR2 YFSETQ. This TCR was sampled from a woman aged 70-85 years with COVID-19, enrolled during active disease. The chain is built from TRBV5-1 and TRBJ2-3, with D perhaps TRBD2 (6 bases). The sequenced sample consisted of peripheral blood. The CDR3 reads CASSPRGQDTQYF. The CDR3 nucleotides are TGCGCCAGCAGCCCGCGGGGCCAGGATACGCAGTATTTT.